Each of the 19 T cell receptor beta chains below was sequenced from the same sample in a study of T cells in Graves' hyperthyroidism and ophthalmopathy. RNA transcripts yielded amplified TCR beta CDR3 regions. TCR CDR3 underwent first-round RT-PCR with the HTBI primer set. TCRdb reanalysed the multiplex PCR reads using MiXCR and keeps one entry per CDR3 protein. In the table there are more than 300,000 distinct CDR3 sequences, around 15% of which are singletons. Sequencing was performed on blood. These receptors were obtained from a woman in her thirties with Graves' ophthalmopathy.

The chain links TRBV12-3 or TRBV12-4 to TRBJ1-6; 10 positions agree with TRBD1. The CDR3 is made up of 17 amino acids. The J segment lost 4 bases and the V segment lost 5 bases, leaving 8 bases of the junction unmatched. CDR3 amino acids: CASSTPTGGSYNSPLHF. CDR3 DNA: TGTGCCAGCAGTACCCCGACAGGGGGCTCATATAATTCACCCCTCCACTTT.

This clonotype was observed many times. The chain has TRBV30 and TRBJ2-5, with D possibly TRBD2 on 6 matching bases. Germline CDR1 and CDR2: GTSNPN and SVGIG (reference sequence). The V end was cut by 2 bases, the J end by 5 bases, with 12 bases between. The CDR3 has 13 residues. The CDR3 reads CAWSSGGSETQYF. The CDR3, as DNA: TGTGCCTGGAGTTCAGGAGGGAGCGAGACCCAGTACTTC.

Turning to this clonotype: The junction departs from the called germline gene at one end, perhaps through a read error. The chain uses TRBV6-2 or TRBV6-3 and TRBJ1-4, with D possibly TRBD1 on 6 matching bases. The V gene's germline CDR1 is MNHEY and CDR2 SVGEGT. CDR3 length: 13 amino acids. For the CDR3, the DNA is TGTGCCAGCAGTGCACAGGGAGGTGAAAAACTGTCTTTT. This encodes CASSAQGGEKLSF.

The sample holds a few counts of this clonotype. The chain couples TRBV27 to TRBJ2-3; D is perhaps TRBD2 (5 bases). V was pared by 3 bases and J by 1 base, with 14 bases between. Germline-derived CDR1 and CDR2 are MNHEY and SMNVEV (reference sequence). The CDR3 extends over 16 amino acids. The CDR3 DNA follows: TGTGCCAGCAGTTTGGTGAGGCCGGAGGGCACAGATACGCAGTATTTT. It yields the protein CASSLVRPEGTDTQYF.

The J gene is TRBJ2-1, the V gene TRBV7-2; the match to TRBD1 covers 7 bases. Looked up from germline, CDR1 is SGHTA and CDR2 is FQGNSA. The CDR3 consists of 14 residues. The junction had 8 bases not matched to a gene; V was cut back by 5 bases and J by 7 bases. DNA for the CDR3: TGTGCCAGCAGCCCAAGAGGGGGCCGGAATGAGCAGTTCTTC. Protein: CASSPRGGRNEQFF.

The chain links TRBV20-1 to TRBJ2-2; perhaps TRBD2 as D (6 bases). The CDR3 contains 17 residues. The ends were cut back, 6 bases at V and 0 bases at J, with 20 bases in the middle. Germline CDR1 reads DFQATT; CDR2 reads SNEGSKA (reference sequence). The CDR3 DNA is TGCAGTGCGGGGGGTCTACTCGGGGGACCGAACACCGGGGAGCTGTTTTTT. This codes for CSAGGLLGGPNTGELFF.

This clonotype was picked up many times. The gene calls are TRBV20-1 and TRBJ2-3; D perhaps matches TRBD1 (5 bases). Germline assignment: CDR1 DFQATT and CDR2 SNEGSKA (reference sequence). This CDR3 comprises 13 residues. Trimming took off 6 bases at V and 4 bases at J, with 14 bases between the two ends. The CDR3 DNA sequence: TGCAGTGCCTCACCGGGCAGGGCAGATACGCAGTATTTT. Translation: CSASPGRADTQYF.

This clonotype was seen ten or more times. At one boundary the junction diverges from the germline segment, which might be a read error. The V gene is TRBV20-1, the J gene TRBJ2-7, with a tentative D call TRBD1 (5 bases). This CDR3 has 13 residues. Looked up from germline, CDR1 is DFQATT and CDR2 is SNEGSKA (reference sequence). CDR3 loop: CSARGPGPYEQYF. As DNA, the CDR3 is TGCAGTGCCAGAGGTCCAGGGCCCTACGAGCAGTACTTC.

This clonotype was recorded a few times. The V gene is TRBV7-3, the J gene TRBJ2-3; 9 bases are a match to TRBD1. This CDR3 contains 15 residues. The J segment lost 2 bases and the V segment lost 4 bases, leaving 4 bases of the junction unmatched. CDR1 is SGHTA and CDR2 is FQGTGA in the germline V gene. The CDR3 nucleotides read TGTGCCAGCAGCTCCAGGGACAGGGCCACAGATACGCAGTATTTT. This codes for CASSSRDRATDTQYF.

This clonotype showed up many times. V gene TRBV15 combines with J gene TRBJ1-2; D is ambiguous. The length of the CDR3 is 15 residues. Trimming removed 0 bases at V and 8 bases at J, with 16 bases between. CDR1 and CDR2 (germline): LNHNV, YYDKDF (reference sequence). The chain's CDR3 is CATSRDRREGEGYTF. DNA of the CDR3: TGTGCCACCAGCAGAGATAGGCGCGAAGGCGAAGGCTACACCTTC.

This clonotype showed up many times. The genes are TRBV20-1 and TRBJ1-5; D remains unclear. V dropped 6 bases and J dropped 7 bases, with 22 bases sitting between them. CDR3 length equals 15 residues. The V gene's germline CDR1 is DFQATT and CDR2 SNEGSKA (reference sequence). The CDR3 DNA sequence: TGCAGTGCCAGGAAGGGCTCAGAGTCCGGGCAGCCCCAGCATTTT. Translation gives CSARKGSESGQPQHF.

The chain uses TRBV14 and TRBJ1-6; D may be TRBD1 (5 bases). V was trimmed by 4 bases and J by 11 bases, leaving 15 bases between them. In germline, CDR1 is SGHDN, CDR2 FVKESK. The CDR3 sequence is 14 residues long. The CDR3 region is CASSRGLPDAPLHF. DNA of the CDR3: TGTGCCAGCAGCCGGGGACTCCCCGATGCACCCCTCCACTTT.

CDR3 residues: CASTPGGGLAATGELFF. The CDR3 coding sequence is TGTGCCAGCACCCCCGGAGGAGGCCTAGCGGCCACCGGGGAGCTGTTTTTT. V gene TRBV9 combines with J gene TRBJ2-2, with 7 bases fitting TRBD2. The J segment lost 4 bases and the V segment lost 6 bases, leaving 15 bases of the junction unmatched. The germline V gene encodes CDR1 SGDLS and CDR2 YYNGEE. CDR3 size: 17 residues.

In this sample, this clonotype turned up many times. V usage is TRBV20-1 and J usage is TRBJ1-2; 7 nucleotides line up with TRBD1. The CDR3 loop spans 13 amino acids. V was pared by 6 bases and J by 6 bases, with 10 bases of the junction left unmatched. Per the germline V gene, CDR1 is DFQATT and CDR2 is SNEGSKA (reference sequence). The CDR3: CSAPPTGANGYTF. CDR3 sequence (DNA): TGCAGTGCCCCCCCAACAGGGGCAAATGGCTACACCTTC.

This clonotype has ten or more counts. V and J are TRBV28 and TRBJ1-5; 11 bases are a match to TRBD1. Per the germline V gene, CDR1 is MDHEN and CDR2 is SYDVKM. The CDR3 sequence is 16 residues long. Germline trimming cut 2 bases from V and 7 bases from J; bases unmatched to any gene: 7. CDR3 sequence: CASSLNRDRGSQPQHF. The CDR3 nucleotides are TGTGCCAGCAGTTTAAACCGGGACAGGGGGAGCCAGCCCCAGCATTTT. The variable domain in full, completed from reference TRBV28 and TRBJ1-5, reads DVKVTQSSRYLVKRTGEKVFLECVQDMDHENMFWYRQDPGLGLRLIYFSYDVKMKEKGDIPEGYSVSREKKERFSLILESASTNQTSMYLCASSLNRDRGSQPQHFGDGTRLSIL.

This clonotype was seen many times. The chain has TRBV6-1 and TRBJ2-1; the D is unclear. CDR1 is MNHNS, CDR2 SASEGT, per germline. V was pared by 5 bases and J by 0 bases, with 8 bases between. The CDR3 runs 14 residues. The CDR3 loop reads CASSSPSSYNEQFF. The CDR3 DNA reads TGTGCCAGCAGTTCCCCTAGCTCCTACAATGAGCAGTTCTTC.

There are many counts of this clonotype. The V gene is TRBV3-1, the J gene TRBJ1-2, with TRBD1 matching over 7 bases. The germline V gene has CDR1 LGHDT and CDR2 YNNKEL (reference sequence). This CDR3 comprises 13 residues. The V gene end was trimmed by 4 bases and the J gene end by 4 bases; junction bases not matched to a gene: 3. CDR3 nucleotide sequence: TGTGCCAGCAGCCGGAACAGGGGCTATGGCTACACCTTC. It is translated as CASSRNRGYGYTF.

CDR3 protein: CASSLGGQGLLKPYEQYF. Written as DNA, the CDR3 is TGTGCCAGCAGTTTGGGGGGACAGGGTCTTCTAAAACCGTACGAGCAGTACTTC. The chain recombines TRBV28 with TRBJ2-7, with 9 bases lining up with TRBD1. CDR3 length: 18 amino acids. From germline, CDR1 is MDHEN and CDR2 SYDVKM. V dropped 3 bases and J dropped 4; count of bases not matched to a gene: 16.

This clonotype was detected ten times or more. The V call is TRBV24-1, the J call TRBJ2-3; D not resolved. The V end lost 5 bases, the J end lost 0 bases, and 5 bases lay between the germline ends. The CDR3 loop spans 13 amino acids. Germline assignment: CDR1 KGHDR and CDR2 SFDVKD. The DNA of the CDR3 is TGTGCCACCAGTGGCGACAGCACAGATACGCAGTATTTT. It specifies CATSGDSTDTQYF.